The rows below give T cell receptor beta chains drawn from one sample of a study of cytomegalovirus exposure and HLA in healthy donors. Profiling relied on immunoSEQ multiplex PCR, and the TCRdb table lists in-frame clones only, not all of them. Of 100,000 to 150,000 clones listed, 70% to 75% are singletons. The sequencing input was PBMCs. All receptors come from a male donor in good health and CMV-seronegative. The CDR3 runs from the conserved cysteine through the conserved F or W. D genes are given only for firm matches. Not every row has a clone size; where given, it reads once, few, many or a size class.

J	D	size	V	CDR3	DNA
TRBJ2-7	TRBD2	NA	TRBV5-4	CASSPTSGSSYEQYF	TGTGCCAGCAGCCCGACCAGCGGGAGCTCCTACGAGCAGTACTTC
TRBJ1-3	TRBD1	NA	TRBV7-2	CASSLTGGVGNTIYF	TGTGCCAGCAGCCTGACAGGGGGTGTTGGAAACACCATATATTTT
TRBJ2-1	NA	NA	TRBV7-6	CASSLIGADSTYNEQFF	TGTGCCAGCAGCTTAATTGGGGCAGACAGCACTTACAATGAGCAGTTCTTC
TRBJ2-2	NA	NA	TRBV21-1	CASSKEGAGSWTGELFF	TGTGCCAGCAGCAAAGAGGGGGCCGGGTCGTGGACCGGGGAGCTGTTTTTT
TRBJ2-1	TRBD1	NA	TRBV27	CASSPSMGAGGNEQFF	TGTGCCAGCAGTCCCTCCATGGGGGCAGGGGGCAATGAGCAGTTCTTC
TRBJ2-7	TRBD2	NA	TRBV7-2	CASSLVTGGGAYEQYF	TGTGCCAGCAGCTTAGTCACGGGCGGGGGGGCCTACGAGCAGTACTTC
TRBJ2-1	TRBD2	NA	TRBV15	CATSPYRAGGPPVYEQFF	TGTGCCACCAGCCCTTATAGAGCGGGAGGGCCGCCAGTATATGAGCAGTTCTTC
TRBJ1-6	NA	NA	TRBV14	CASSRLQGYNSPLHF	TGTGCCAGCAGCCGACTTCAGGGGTATAATTCACCCCTCCACTTT
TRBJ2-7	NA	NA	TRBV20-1	CSAPGPYEQYF	TGCAGTGCTCCAGGGCCCTACGAGCAGTACTTC
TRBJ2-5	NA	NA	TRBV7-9	CASSDRNQETQYF	TGTGCCAGCAGCGACAGAAACCAAGAGACCCAGTACTTC
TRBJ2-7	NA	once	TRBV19	CASSIGGALHEQYF	TGTGCCAGTAGTATTGGGGGGGCTCTCCACGAGCAGTACTTC
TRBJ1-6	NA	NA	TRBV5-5	CASSSGTRNNSPLHF	TGTGCCAGCAGCTCCGGGACTAGGAATAATTCACCCCTCCACTTT
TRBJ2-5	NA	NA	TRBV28	CASSGSPETQYF	TGTGCCAGCTCAGGGTCGCCAGAGACCCAGTACTTC
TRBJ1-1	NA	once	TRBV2	CATRGGTEAFF	TGTGCCACCCGGGGGGGCACTGAAGCTTTCTTT
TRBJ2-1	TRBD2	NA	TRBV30	CAWRPRLGEIAGGYDEQFF	TGTGCCTGGAGGCCTAGATTGGGAGAAATAGCGGGGGGGTACGATGAGCAGTTCTTC
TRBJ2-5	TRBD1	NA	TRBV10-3	CAISGQGGETQYF	TGTGCCATCAGTGGACAGGGTGGAGAGACCCAGTACTTC
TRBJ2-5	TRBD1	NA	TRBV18	CASSPGTEETQYF	TGTGCCAGCTCACCGGGGACAGAAGAGACCCAGTACTTC
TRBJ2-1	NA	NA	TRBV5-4	CASSLGGTDNYNEQFF	TGTGCCAGCAGCTTGGGCGGGACAGATAACTACAATGAGCAGTTCTTC
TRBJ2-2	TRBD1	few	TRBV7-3	CASSPTGGNTGELFF	TGTGCCAGCAGCCCGACAGGGGGCAACACCGGGGAGCTGTTTTTT
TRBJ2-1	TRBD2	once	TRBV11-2	CASSTQGGGRDQFF	TGTGCCAGCAGCACCCAAGGGGGCGGGAGGGACCAGTTCTTC
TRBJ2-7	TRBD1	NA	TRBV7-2	CASSSSTGVEQYF	TGTGCCAGCAGCAGCTCTACAGGGGTCGAGCAGTACTTC
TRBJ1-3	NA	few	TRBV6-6	CASSYSRDWRNTIYF	TGTGCCAGCAGTTACTCGAGGGATTGGAGAAACACCATATATTTT
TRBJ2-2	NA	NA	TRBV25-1	CASSDLTLANTGELFF	TGTGCCAGCAGTGATCTGACACTCGCGAACACCGGGGAGCTGTTTTTT
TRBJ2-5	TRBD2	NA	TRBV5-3	CARSTTSGKDQETQYF	TGTGCCAGAAGCACGACTAGCGGGAAGGATCAAGAGACCCAGTACTTC
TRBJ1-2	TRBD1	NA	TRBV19	CASSMGQGITGYGYTF	TGTGCCAGTAGTATGGGACAGGGGATTACAGGGTATGGCTACACCTTC
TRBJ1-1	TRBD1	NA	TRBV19	CASSPRDRAKLGTEAFF	TGTGCCAGTAGTCCTCGGGACAGGGCAAAATTAGGCACTGAAGCTTTCTTT
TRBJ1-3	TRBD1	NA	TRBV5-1	CASSGAAGTGYSGNTIYF	TGCGCCAGCAGCGGGGCGGCCGGGACAGGTTACTCTGGAAACACCATATATTTT
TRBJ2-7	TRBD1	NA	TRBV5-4	CASSPGQGAYEQYF	TGTGCCAGCAGCCCGGGACAGGGGGCTTACGAGCAGTACTTC
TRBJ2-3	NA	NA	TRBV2	CASRFYRASTDTQYF	TGTGCCAGCAGATTCTACAGGGCTAGCACAGATACGCAGTATTTT
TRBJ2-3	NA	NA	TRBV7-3	CASSLTPLEGDTQYF	TGTGCCAGCAGCTTAACCCCACTAGAGGGTGATACGCAGTATTTT
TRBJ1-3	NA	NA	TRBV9	CASSVASGAEPSGNTIYF	TGTGCCAGCAGCGTAGCTTCAGGGGCCGAACCGTCTGGAAACACCATATATTTT
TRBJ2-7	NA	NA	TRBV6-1	CASSEARWEQYF	TGTGCCAGCAGTGAAGCGAGGTGGGAGCAGTACTTC
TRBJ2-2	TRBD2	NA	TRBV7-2	CASSLAHKGLAFITGELFF	TGTGCCAGCAGCTTAGCGCACAAGGGACTAGCGTTCATCACCGGGGAGCTGTTTTTT
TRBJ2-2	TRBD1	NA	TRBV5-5	CASSLGTGRSGELFF	TGTGCCAGCAGCTTGGGGACAGGGCGGTCCGGGGAGCTGTTTTTT
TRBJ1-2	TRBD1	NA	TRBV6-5	CASRAQGGLLYGYTF	TGTGCCAGCAGGGCGCAGGGGGGTCTCCTTTATGGCTACACCTTC
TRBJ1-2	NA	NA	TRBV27	CASSRNREGHGYTF	TGTGCCAGCAGTCGTAACAGGGAGGGTCATGGCTACACCTTC
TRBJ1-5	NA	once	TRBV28	CASTPTGGYQPQHF	TGTGCCAGCACCCCCACGGGGGGCTATCAGCCCCAGCATTTT
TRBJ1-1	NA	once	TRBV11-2	CASSMRFTEAFF	TGTGCCAGCAGCATGAGGTTCACTGAAGCTTTCTTT
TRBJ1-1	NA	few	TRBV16	CASRQGNTEAFF	TGTGCCAGCAGGCAGGGCAACACTGAAGCTTTCTTT
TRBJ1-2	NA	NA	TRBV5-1	CASSLAQGGHYGYTF	TGCGCCAGCAGCTTGGCACAGGGAGGGCACTATGGCTACACCTTC
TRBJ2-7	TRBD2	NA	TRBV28	CASSQLAGGKTYEQYF	TGTGCCAGCAGTCAACTAGCGGGAGGGAAAACCTACGAGCAGTACTTC
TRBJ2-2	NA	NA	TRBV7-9	CASSSLLTSLDTGELFF	TGTGCCAGCAGCTCCTTATTGACTAGTCTGGACACCGGGGAGCTGTTTTTT
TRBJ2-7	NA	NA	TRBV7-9	CASSVIDGQVSSYEQYF	TGTGCCAGCAGCGTCATAGACGGCCAGGTTAGCTCCTACGAGCAGTACTTC
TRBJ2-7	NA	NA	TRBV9	CASSVRRDGEQYF	TGTGCCAGCAGCGTACGCCGGGATGGTGAGCAGTACTTC
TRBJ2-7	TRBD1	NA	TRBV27	CASSTDRGPYEQYF	TGTGCCAGCAGTACGGACAGGGGGCCCTACGAGCAGTACTTC
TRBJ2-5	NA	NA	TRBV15	CATSSRPGGTQYF	TGTGCCACCAGCTCGCGGCCCGGGGGGACCCAGTACTTC
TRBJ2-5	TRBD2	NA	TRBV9	CASSVLAGGPGGPQYF	TGTGCCAGCAGCGTGCTAGCGGGGGGCCCCGGGGGGCCCCAGTACTTC
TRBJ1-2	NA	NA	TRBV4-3	CASSREQGNYGYTF	TGCGCCAGCAGCCGGGAACAGGGTAACTATGGCTACACCTTC
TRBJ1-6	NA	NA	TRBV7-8	CASSLAFTYNSPLHF	TGTGCCAGCAGCTTAGCGTTTACCTATAATTCACCCCTCCACTTT
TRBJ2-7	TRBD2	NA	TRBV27	CASSFSGQTYEQYF	TGTGCCAGCAGTTTTAGCGGGCAAACCTACGAGCAGTACTTC
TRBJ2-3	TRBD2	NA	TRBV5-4	CASSRGLAGALGTDTQYF	TGTGCCAGCAGCCGAGGACTAGCGGGAGCCTTGGGTACAGATACGCAGTATTTT
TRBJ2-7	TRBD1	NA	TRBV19	CASSSRDRVQRQYF	TGTGCCAGTAGTTCCCGGGACAGGGTTCAAAGGCAGTACTTC
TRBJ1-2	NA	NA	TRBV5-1	CASSSRALGGKLAYGYTF	TGCGCCAGCAGCTCCAGGGCACTTGGAGGGAAGCTCGCCTATGGCTACACCTTC
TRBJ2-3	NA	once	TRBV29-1	CSLTGGQADTQYF	TGCAGCCTTACGGGGGGCCAGGCAGATACGCAGTATTTT
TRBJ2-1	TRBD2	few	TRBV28	CASSLPSGRFGEQFF	TGTGCCAGCAGTTTACCTAGCGGGAGATTTGGTGAGCAGTTCTTC
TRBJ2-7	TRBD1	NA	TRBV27	CASSQNTGTGGKSEQYF	TGTGCCAGCAGTCAAAATACCGGGACAGGGGGAAAAAGCGAGCAGTACTTC
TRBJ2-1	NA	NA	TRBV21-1	CASIQSPLAGGPSSYNEQFF	TGTGCCAGCATCCAAAGTCCCCTAGCGGGAGGGCCCTCATCCTACAATGAGCAGTTCTTC
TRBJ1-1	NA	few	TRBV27	CASSLSQGKGNTEAFF	TGTGCCAGCAGTTTATCTCAGGGAAAGGGGAACACTGAAGCTTTCTTT
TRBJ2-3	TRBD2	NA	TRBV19	CASSLLAVSTDTQYF	TGTGCCAGTAGTCTACTAGCGGTTAGCACAGATACGCAGTATTTT